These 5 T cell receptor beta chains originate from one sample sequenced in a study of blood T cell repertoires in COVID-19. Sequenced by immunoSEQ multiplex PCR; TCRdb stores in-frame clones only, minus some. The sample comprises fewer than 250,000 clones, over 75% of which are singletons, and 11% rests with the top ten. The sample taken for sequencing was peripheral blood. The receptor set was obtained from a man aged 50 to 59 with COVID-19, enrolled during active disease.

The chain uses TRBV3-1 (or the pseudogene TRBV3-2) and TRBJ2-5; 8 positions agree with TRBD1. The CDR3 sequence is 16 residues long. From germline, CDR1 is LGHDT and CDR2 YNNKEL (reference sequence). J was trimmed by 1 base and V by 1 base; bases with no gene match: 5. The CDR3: CASSQVQGATQETQYF. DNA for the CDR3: TGTGCCAGCAGCCAAGTCCAGGGGGCAACCCAAGAGACCCAGTACTTC.

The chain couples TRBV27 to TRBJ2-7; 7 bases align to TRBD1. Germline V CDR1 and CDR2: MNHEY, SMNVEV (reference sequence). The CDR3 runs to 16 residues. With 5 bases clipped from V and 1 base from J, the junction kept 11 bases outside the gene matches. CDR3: CASSATPGDRSYEQYF. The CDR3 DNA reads TGTGCCAGCAGTGCGACCCCCGGGGACAGATCCTACGAGCAGTACTTC.

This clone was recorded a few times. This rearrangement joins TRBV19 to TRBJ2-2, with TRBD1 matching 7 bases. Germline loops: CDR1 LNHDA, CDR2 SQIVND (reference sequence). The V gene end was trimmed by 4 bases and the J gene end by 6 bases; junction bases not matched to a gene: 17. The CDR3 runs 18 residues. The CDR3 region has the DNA TGTGCCAGTAGTAAGGGATCGGGCAGGGGGTTCTTGCCCGGGGAGCTGTTTTTT. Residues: CASSKGSGRGFLPGELFF.

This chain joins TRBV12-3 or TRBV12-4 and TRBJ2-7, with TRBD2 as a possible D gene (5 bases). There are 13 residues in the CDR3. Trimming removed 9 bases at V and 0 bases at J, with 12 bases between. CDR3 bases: TGTGCCAGTTCGAGGGCGAGCTCCTACGAGCAGTACTTC. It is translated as CASSRASSYEQYF.

This CDR3 is CASSGSGGEAFF. The CDR3 DNA follows: TGTGCCAGCAGTGGATCCGGGGGTGAAGCTTTCTTT. V gene TRBV6-4 combines with J gene TRBJ1-1; weak D call: TRBD1 (5 bases). Germline V lookup: CDR1 MRHNA, CDR2 SNTAGT. The CDR3 totals 12 residues. V shed 4 bases and J shed 7 bases, with 10 bases lying between them.